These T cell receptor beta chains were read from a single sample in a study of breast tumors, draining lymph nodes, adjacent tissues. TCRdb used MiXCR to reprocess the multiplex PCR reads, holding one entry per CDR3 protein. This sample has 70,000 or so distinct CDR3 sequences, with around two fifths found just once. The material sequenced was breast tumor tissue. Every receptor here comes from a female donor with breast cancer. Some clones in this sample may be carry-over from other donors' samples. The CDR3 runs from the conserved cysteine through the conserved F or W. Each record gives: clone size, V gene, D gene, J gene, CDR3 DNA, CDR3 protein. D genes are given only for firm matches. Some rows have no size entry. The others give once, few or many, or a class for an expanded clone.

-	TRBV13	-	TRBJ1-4	TGTGCCAGCAGCTTAGGGACAGGAGAGAATGAAAAACTGTTTTTT	CASSLGTGENEKLFF
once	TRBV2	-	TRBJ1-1	TGTGCCAGCCGTAGAGCAGGGGCGGGTGGGGCTTTCTTT	CASRRAGAGGAFF
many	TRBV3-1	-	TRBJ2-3	TGTGCCAGCAGCCAACTCGCCCGCACAGATACGCAGTATTTT	CASSQLARTDTQYF
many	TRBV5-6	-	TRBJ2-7	TGTGCCAGCAGCGAGAGACCCCTAATCTACGAGCAGTACTTC	CASSERPLIYEQYF
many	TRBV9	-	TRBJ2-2	TGTGCCAGCAGCGTAGCCGGAGGGACGGGACGAAACACCGGGGAGCTGTTTTTT	CASSVAGGTGRNTGELFF
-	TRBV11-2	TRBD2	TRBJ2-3	TGTGCCAGCAGCTTAGGTCGAGCGGGAGGAACAGATACGCAGTATTTT	CASSLGRAGGTDTQYF
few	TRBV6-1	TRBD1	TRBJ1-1	TGTGCCAGCACTACTCAGGGGGTCGGCACTGAAGCTTTCTTT	CASTTQGVGTEAFF
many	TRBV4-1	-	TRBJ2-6	TGCGCCAGCAGCCAAGGGTTGGGTCGATCACACTCTGGGGCCAACGTCCTGACTTTC	CASSQGLGRSHSGANVLTF
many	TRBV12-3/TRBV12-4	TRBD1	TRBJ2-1	TGTGCCAGCAGCCAGGGGGTCCGAAGGGATGAGCAGTTCTTC	CASSQGVRRDEQFF
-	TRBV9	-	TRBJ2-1	TGTGCCAGCAGCGTCGGTAGCGACGCCTACAATGAGCCGTTCTTC	CASSVGSDAYNEPFF
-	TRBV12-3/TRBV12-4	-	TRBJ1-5	TGTGCCAGCAGTTTAGGGGAGCGGGATCAGCCCCAGCATTTT	CASSLGERDQPQHF
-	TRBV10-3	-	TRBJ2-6	TGTGCCATCATGAGGGGGGGGGCCAACGTCCTGACTTTC	CAIMRGGANVLTF
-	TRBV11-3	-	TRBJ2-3	TGTGCCAGCAGCTTGGTGACAGATACGCAGTATTTT	CASSLVTDTQYF
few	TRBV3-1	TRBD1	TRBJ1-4	TGTGCCAGCAGCCCCCGGGACAGGGGAGGGGGTGAAGAACTGTTTTTT	CASSPRDRGGGEELFF
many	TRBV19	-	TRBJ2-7	TGTGCCAGTAGTCTTGACAGTGAGTCCTACGAGCAGTACTTC	CASSLDSESYEQYF
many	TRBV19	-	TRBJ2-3	TGTGCCAGTAGTATAGGCAGGGAGGATACGCAGTATTTT	CASSIGREDTQYF
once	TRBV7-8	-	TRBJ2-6	TGTGCCAGCAGCTTACAGAGGTTGGGGTTCTCTGGGGCCAACGTCCTGACTTTC	CASSLQRLGFSGANVLTF
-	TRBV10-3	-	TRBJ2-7	TGTGCCATCAGCTCAGACCCCGACGGATCCTACGAGCAGTACTTC	CAISSDPDGSYEQYF
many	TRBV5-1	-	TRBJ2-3	TGCGCCAGCAGCTTTGGGCTGATTACAGATACGCAGTATTTT	CASSFGLITDTQYF
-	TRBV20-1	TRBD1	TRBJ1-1	TGCAGTGCTAGAGAACCAGGGACAGGGACTGAAGCTTTCTTT	CSAREPGTGTEAFF
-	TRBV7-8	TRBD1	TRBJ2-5	TGTGCCAGCAGACCCGGGACAGGCCAACGAGAGACCCAGTACTTC	CASRPGTGQRETQYF
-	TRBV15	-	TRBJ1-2	TGTGCCACCAGCAGAGATCTCGGGTGGGGCTATGGCTACACCTTC	CATSRDLGWGYGYTF
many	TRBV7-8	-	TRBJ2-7	TGTGCCAGCGGTGCACGCGAGCAGTACTTC	CASGAREQYF
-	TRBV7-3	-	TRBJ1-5	TGTGCCAGCAGCTTATATGATCTGCCCCAGCATTTT	CASSLYDLPQHF
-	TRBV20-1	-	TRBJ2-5	TGCAGTGCTAGGGCCGGGGAGACCCAGTACTTC	CSARAGETQYF
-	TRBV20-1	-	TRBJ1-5	TGCAGTGCTAGATCCGCGACTAGCGGGGTTTTGGAGACCCAGCATTTT	CSARSATSGVLETQHF
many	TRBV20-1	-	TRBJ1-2	TGCAGTGCTTCGCGGTGGGACATGCAGGCCACTAACTATGGCTACACCTTC	CSASRWDMQATNYGYTF
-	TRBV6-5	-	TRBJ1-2	TGTGCCAGCAGTGGGAAGCGGACAAGGGCCCTTGGCTACACCTTC	CASSGKRTRALGYTF
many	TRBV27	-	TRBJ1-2	TGTGCCAGCAGTCCCCAGTATGTTAACTATGGCTACACCTTC	CASSPQYVNYGYTF
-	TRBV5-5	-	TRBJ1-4	TGTGCCAGCAGCTTGGGGACTAGTCAAAAACTGTTTTTT	CASSLGTSQKLFF
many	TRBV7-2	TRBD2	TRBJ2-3	TGTGCCAGCAGCTTCACTAGCGGTAACACAGATACGCAGTATTTT	CASSFTSGNTDTQYF
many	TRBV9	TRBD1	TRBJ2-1	TGTGCCAGCAGCGTAGAAACTGGGACAGTTAGTGTAGTCAATGAGCAGTTCTTC	CASSVETGTVSVVNEQFF
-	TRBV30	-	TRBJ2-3	TGTGCCTGGACACCATGGATAATACAGGGACTTCGCACAGATACGCAGTATTTT	CAWTPWIIQGLRTDTQYF
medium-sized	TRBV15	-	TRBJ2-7	TGTGCCACCAGCTTCCGACAAGGCTCCTACGAGCAGTACTTC	CATSFRQGSYEQYF
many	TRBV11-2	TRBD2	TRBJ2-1	TGTGCCAGCAGCAGCACTCCCCGGGGACTAGCGGGAACCAATGAGCAGTTCTTC	CASSSTPRGLAGTNEQFF
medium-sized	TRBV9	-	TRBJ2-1	TGTGCCAGCAGTGATGTGACAGGGAGGAATGAGCAGTTCTTC	CASSDVTGRNEQFF
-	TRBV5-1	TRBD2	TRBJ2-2	TGCGCCAGCAGAGCTAGCGGGAGCATCGGCACCGGGGAGCTGTTTTTT	CASRASGSIGTGELFF
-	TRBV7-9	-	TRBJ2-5	TGTGCCGTTGTGGGCACGAAAGAGACCCAGTACTTC	CAVVGTKETQYF
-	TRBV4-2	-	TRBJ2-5	TGTGCCAGCAGCCAAGAGTTTGGGGAAGGAGAGACCCAGTACTTC	CASSQEFGEGETQYF
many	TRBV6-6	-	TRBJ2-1	TGTGCCAGCAGTTATCAGTCAGGGCCTTACAATGAGCAGTTCTTC	CASSYQSGPYNEQFF
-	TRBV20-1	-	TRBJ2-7	TGCAGTGCTAGGAGGACAGCTACCTACGAGCAGTACTTC	CSARRTATYEQYF
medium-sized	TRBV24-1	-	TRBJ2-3	TGTGCCACCAGTGATCCGGACCTCAATACGCAGTATTTT	CATSDPDLNTQYF
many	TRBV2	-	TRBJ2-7	TGTGCCAGCAGGACATCGCTGGAGCAGTACTTC	CASRTSLEQYF
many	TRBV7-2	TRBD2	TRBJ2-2	TGTGCCAGCAGCTTAGTAGCGGGGGGACCGAACACCGGGGAGCTGTTTTTT	CASSLVAGGPNTGELFF
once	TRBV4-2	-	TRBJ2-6	TGTGCCAGCAGCCAAGGGAGGGGGTTGAACACTGAAGCTTTC	CASSQGRGLNTEAF
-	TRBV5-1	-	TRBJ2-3	TGCGCCAGCAGCGTGGGGGCTCGGACGTTCGGGGGTACGCAGTATTTT	CASSVGARTFGGTQYF
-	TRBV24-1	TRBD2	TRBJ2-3	TGTGCCACCAGTGATAGGACTAGCTACACTCCCGATACGCAGTATTTT	CATSDRTSYTPDTQYF
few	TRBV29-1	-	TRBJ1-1	TGCAGCGTTAGTGGAGTTTCTCTCACTGAAGCTTTCTTT	CSVSGVSLTEAFF
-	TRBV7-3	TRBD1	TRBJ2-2	TGTGCCAGCAGCTTAACGGGAGACAGGGCCCCCGGGGAGCTGTTTTTT	CASSLTGDRAPGELFF
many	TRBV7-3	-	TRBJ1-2	TGTGCCAGCAGTCCAGGGACTCACTATGGCTACACCTTC	CASSPGTHYGYTF
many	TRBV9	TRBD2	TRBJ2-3	TGTGCCAGCAGCGTAGGACTAGCGGGAGTGGCAGATACGCAGTATTTT	CASSVGLAGVADTQYF
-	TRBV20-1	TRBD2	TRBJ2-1	TGCAGTACTGTAGCGGGAGAATCCTACAATGAGCAGTTCTTC	CSTVAGESYNEQFF
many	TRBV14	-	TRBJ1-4	TGTGCCAGCAGCCAAGATACCCGGGGGCCTGGGGAAAAACTGTTTTTT	CASSQDTRGPGEKLFF
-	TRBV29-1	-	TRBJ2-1	TGCAGCGTCGCTAGAAATAGAAATGAGCAGTTCTTC	CSVARNRNEQFF
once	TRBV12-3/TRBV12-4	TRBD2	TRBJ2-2	TGTGCCAGCAGTCCCTCGGGACTAGCGGGAGTAAATCAGGCCGGGGAGCTGTTTTTT	CASSPSGLAGVNQAGELFF
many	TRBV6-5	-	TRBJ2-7	TGTGCCAGCAGTCACTCACCGGCTACTTCCTACGAGCAGTACTTC	CASSHSPATSYEQYF
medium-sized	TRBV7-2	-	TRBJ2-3	TGTGCCAGCAGCTTAGAGGGTTCGGTAGATACGCAGTATTTT	CASSLEGSVDTQYF
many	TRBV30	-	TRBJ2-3	TGTGCCTGGAGTGGGACGAAGCCGAAACAGTATTTT	CAWSGTKPKQYF
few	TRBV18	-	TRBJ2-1	TGTGCCAGCTCACCATCAAGGGGCTCGTGGAATGAGCAGTTCTTC	CASSPSRGSWNEQFF
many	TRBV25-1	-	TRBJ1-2	TGTGCCAGCAGTGAAACGGGCCGCCGGGACTATGGCTACACCTTC	CASSETGRRDYGYTF